This T cell receptor beta chain was documented in a study of OX40 agonist ivuxolimab in advanced cancers. Study-wide findings and caveats: CD4+ and CD8+ T cells in blood underwent clonal expansion by week 6 at 0.1 to 3.0 mg/kg. Clonal expansion was among the lowest in partial responders at 0.1-3.0 mg/kg, especially CD8+. On average, CD8+ T cells had more expanded clones than CD4+.

With baseline, cycle 4 day 1, and cycle 7 day 1 as timepoints, blood was sampled. Concerning this clone itself: Its antigen is not identified.

Using immunoSEQ multiplex PCR, the repertoire was profiled, and TCRdb retains in-frame clones only, with some absent. Among some 63,000 clones, more than 70% were seen once, and the ten largest hold approximately 5%. This sample comprised CD4+ or CD8+ T cells sorted from blood, obtained in a trial of the OX40 agonist ivuxolimab. This receptor was identified in an adult with an advanced solid tumor such as melanoma, head and neck, liver or kidney cancer.

CDR3 in DNA: TGCGCCAGCAGCCGGTTTAGAAACACTGAAGCTTTCTTT. Amino acids: CASSRFRNTEAFF. The chain recombines TRBV4-1 with TRBJ1-1, with D unresolved. V lost 4 bases to trimming and J lost 2 bases, with 8 bases between them. The CDR3 totals 13 residues. Per the germline V gene, CDR1 is MGHRA and CDR2 is YSYEKL.